The 11 T cell receptor beta chains below all came from one sample that was sequenced in a study of T-cell reconstitution after alpha-beta-depleted transplantation in children. Preparing the TCRbeta library involved the use of unique molecular identifiers. Each CDR3 protein is one row after TCRdb ran MiXCR on the PCR reads. Of roughly 790,000 distinct CDR3 sequences listed, roughly 16% are singletons. Sequenced material: PBMCs, mostly from graft donor cells, taken 360 days after TCRalphabeta/CD19-depleted stem cell transplant. Receptor source: a male patient between 10 and 17 years old who had a stem cell transplant for acute lymphoblastic leukemia, so the T cells may come from the graft donor.

This clonotype occurred a few times. This chain joins TRBV5-5 and TRBJ1-5; TRBD1 aligns across 9 bases. Germline CDR1 reads SGHKS; CDR2 reads YYEKEE (reference sequence). V was pared by 4 bases and J by 4 bases, with 9 bases of the junction left unmatched. There are 16 residues in the CDR3. The chain's CDR3 is CASSRQGDRVNQPQHF. In DNA form, the CDR3 reads TGTGCCAGCAGCCGCCAAGGGGACAGGGTAAATCAGCCCCAGCATTTT.

In this sample, this clonotype turned up many times. The V and J genes are TRBV6-1 and TRBJ1-1, with unresolved D. The germline CDR1 and CDR2 sequences are MNHNS and SASEGT. CDR3 size: 14 residues. V lost 4 bases, J lost 6 bases, and 15 bases lay in between. Here the CDR3 DNA reads TGTGCCAGCAGTGGCGGGTGGTTTGTCTCTGAAGCTTTCTTT. This codes for CASSGGWFVSEAFF.

V gene TRBV12-5 combines with J gene TRBJ2-3; TRBD2 aligns across 8 bases. This CDR3 has 13 residues. Germline loops: CDR1 LGHNT, CDR2 FRNRAP. The junction had 9 bases not matched to a gene; V was cut back by 6 bases and J by 10 bases. DNA of the CDR3: TGTGCTAGTGGGCGGGGGGAAAACGTGGCGCAGTATTTT. Amino acids: CASGRGENVAQYF.

This chain uses TRBV13 with TRBJ2-7; 7 bases are shared with TRBD1. CDR1 and CDR2 (germline): PRHDT, FYEKMQ (reference sequence). The J segment lost 4 bases and the V segment lost 2 bases, leaving 35 bases of the junction unmatched. The CDR3 is 24 residues long. The CDR3 sequence: CASSLCCPRDRSSGRPRKSYEQYF. The CDR3 coding sequence is TGTGCCAGCAGCTTATGCTGCCCCCGGGACAGAAGTTCCGGACGGCCAAGAAAGAGTTACGAGCAGTACTTC.

The rearrangement joins TRBV15 to TRBJ2-1; 8 nucleotides match TRBD2. The J segment lost 4 bases and the V segment lost 1 base, leaving 3 bases of the junction unmatched. The CDR3 loop spans 15 amino acids. Germline assignment: CDR1 LNHNV and CDR2 YYDKDF (reference sequence). The CDR3 DNA sequence: TGTGCCACCAGCAGAGGGGCGGGAGGATACAATGAGCAGTTCTTC. It encodes CATSRGAGGYNEQFF.

This clonotype was observed a handful of times. The V gene is TRBV15, the J gene TRBJ2-5, with TRBD1 matching 9 bases. Germline trimming cut 3 bases from V and 3 bases from J; bases unmatched to any gene: 5. Germline CDR1 is LNHNV and CDR2 is YYDKDF (reference sequence). The CDR3 runs to 15 residues. The CDR3 sequence: CATSRLTGGEETQYF. The CDR3 nucleotides read TGTGCCACCAGCAGGTTGACAGGGGGGGAAGAGACCCAGTACTTC.

The chain is built from TRBV29-1 and TRBJ2-7; 8 positions match TRBD1. Per germline, CDR1 SQVTM and CDR2 ANQGSEA. The length of the CDR3 is 12 residues. The J segment lost 6 bases and the V segment lost 7 bases, leaving 8 bases of the junction unmatched. The CDR3: CSADRVNGEQYF. The CDR3 DNA follows: TGCAGCGCGGACAGGGTTAACGGCGAGCAGTACTTC.

This clonotype was found a few times. V gene TRBV15 combines with J gene TRBJ2-7; D not certain. Per germline, CDR1 LNHNV and CDR2 YYDKDF (reference sequence). This CDR3 spans 15 amino acids. The V gene lost 3 bases and the J gene lost 2 bases, with 14 bases spanning the gap. Written as DNA, the CDR3 is TGTGCCACCAGCAGGTCGACCCGGACCACCTACGAGCAGTACTTC. Translation gives CATSRSTRTTYEQYF.

The rearrangement uses TRBV7-3 and TRBJ2-3; 10 nucleotides line up with TRBD2. Germline trimming cut 1 base from V and 0 bases from J; bases unmatched to any gene: 7. Germline V gene lookup returns CDR1 SGHTA and CDR2 FQGTGA. The CDR3 spans 18 residues. The CDR3: CASSLKGTSVSSTDTQYF. Written as DNA, the CDR3 is TGTGCCAGCAGCTTAAAAGGGACTAGCGTATCTAGCACAGATACGCAGTATTTT.

The chain links TRBV13 to TRBJ2-7; D remains unclear. V was cut by 3 bases and J by 2 bases, with 8 bases left in between. Per the germline V gene, CDR1 is PRHDT and CDR2 is FYEKMQ (reference sequence). The CDR3 is 13 residues long. As DNA, the CDR3 is TGTGCCAGCAGCTTGGCGATTCCCTACGAGCAGTACTTC. Its translation: CASSLAIPYEQYF. Full variable domain (outside the CDR3, taken from reference TRBV13 and TRBJ2-7): AAGVIQSPRHLIKEKRETATLKCYPIPRHDTVYWYQQGPGQDPQFLISFYEKMQSDKGSIPDRFSAQQFSDYHSELNMSSLELGDSALYFCASSLAIPYEQYFGPGTRLTVT.

CDR3 nucleotide sequence: TGCGCCAGCAGGGAGGGAGGCGTCGGGCAGTACTTC. It yields the protein CASREGGVGQYF. The chain is built from TRBV10-1 and TRBJ2-7, with D tentatively TRBD2 (6 bases). Germline V lookup: CDR1 WNHNN, CDR2 SYGVQD (reference sequence). The CDR3 is made up of 12 amino acids. V lost 6 bases and J lost 9, with 15 bases in between.